This passage covers 19 T cell receptor beta chains from one sample sequenced in a study of early T cells in non-severe SARS-CoV-2 infection. TCRdb re-analysed the 5' RACE reads in MiXCR, keeping a single row per CDR3 protein. The sample carries 97,000 or so distinct CDR3 sequences, around 13% recorded once. The specimen was whole blood. These TCRs come from an adult who was a healthcare worker with PCR-confirmed SARS-CoV-2 infection or an uninfected control (not recorded which).

This clonotype was picked up a small number of times. The chain uses TRBV12-3 or TRBV12-4 and TRBJ1-3; D unresolved. The CDR3 is 15 residues long. The V gene lost 5 bases and the J gene lost 0 bases, with 11 bases spanning the gap. The CDR3 nucleotides read TGTGCCAGCAGTACGCGGAAAGACTCTGGAAACACCATATATTTT. The encoded protein is CASSTRKDSGNTIYF.

Concerning this clonotype: One end of the junction varies from germline; a read error may be responsible. V usage is TRBV4-3 and J usage is TRBJ1-4; D gene uncertain. This CDR3 comprises 17 residues. Germline assignment: CDR1 LGHNA and CDR2 YSLEER. The CDR3 spells CASSQGDQAATNKKLFF. CDR3 nucleotide sequence: TGCGCCAGCAGCCAAGGCGATCAGGCCGCGACTAATAAAAAACTGTTTTTT.

This clonotype has a handful of counts. The rearrangement links TRBV4-3 to TRBJ2-5; D is perhaps TRBD1 (5 bases). Trimming took off 0 bases at V and 5 bases at J, with 13 bases between the two ends. This CDR3 is 15 amino acids long. CDR1 is LGHNA and CDR2 is YSLEER in the germline V gene. The CDR3 DNA sequence: TGCGCCAGCAGCCAAGATTTCGACAGTACGGAGACCCAGTACTTC. As protein: CASSQDFDSTETQYF.

This clonotype appeared a few times. The chain employs TRBV7-8 and TRBJ2-5; D unresolved. This CDR3 is 14 amino acids long. Germline CDR1 is SGHVS and CDR2 is FQNEAQ. With 3 bases removed from V and 1 base from J, the gap between germline ends came to 9 bases. CDR3 sequence reads: CASSFYRLQETQYF. The CDR3 DNA reads TGTGCCAGCAGCTTTTACCGGCTCCAAGAGACCCAGTACTTC.

This clonotype has a count of ten or more. This chain connects TRBV20-1 to TRBJ1-3; 11 positions match TRBD1. The V gene's germline CDR1 is DFQATT and CDR2 SNEGSKA (reference sequence). V lost 1 base and J lost 6; bases outside the gene matches: 8. This CDR3 is 16 amino acids long. The CDR3 here is CSARARDRGTENTIYF. In DNA, the CDR3 is TGCAGTGCTAGAGCTCGGGACAGGGGGACTGAAAACACCATATATTTT.

This clonotype was picked up a small number of times. The chain is built from TRBV11-2 and TRBJ1-1, with a possible D match to TRBD1 (5 bases). Per the germline V gene, CDR1 is SGHAT and CDR2 is FQNNGV. Trimming stripped 0 bases from V and 4 bases from J, with 9 bases between. The CDR3 is 14 residues long. The CDR3 DNA follows: TGTGCCAGCAGCTTAGAGGGGCCCTCCACTGAAGCTTTCTTT. Translated: CASSLEGPSTEAFF.

The J gene is TRBJ2-2, the V gene TRBV6-2 or TRBV6-3; possibly TRBD1 or TRBD2 for D (6 bases each). The CDR3 contains 15 residues. The germline V gene encodes CDR1 MNHEY and CDR2 SVGEGT. V gave up 5 bases and J gave up 4 bases, with 14 bases separating them. This CDR3 reads CASSDAGHGTGELFF. The CDR3 DNA follows: TGTGCCAGCAGTGACGCGGGACATGGCACCGGGGAGCTGTTTTTT.

This clonotype appeared a few times. The gene calls are TRBV3-1 and TRBJ2-2; perhaps TRBD2 as D (6 bases). The CDR3 length is 16 residues. V dropped 4 bases and J dropped 5 bases, with 17 bases sitting between them. The germline CDR1 and CDR2 sequences are LGHDT and YNNKEL (reference sequence). CDR3 DNA sequence: TGTGCCAGCAGCCGAAGGGATAGCGGAATTACCGGGGAGCTGTTTTTT. It translates to CASSRRDSGITGELFF. Using reference TRBV3-1 and TRBJ2-2 for the parts outside the CDR3, the full variable domain is DTAVSQTPKYLVTQMGNDKSIKCEQNLGHDTMYWYKQDSKKFLKIMFSYNNKELIINETVPNRFSPKSPDKAHLNLHINSLELGDSAVYFCASSRRDSGITGELFFGEGSRLTVL.

This clonotype has ten or more counts. This chain links TRBV5-6 with TRBJ1-2; D unresolved. Germline V gene data show CDR1 as SGHDT and CDR2 as YYEEEE. Trimming cost V 4 bases and J 8 bases, with 27 bases left between them. The CDR3 consists of 17 residues. CDR3 in amino acids: CASSQTRGFTRLRGYTF. DNA of the CDR3: TGTGCCAGCAGCCAAACCCGAGGGTTTACCAGGCTCCGGGGCTACACCTTC. Full variable domain (rest looked up from reference TRBV5-6 and TRBJ1-2): DAGVTQSPTHLIKTRGQQVTLRCSPKSGHDTVSWYQQALGQGPQFIFQYYEEEERQRGNFPDRFSGHQFPNYSSELNVNALLLGDSALYLCASSQTRGFTRLRGYTFGSGTRLTVV.

This clonotype appeared many times. The chain links TRBV28 to TRBJ2-5, with TRBD1 as a possible D gene (6 bases). The CDR3 covers 12 residues. Germline loops: CDR1 MDHEN, CDR2 SYDVKM. The V end was cut by 8 bases, the J end by 6 bases, with 13 bases between. The CDR3 DNA follows: TGTGCCAGCGGCGACAGGTCGAAGACCCAGTACTTC. Translated, it gives CASGDRSKTQYF. The entire variable domain, with the rest obtained from reference TRBV28 and TRBJ2-5, is as follows: DVKVTQSSRYLVKRTGEKVFLECVQDMDHENMFWYRQDPGLGLRLIYFSYDVKMKEKGDIPEGYSVSREKKERFSLILESASTNQTSMYLCASGDRSKTQYFGPGTRLLVL.

The table lists this clonotype with a few counts. The chain joins TRBV7-9 to TRBJ2-3; weak D call: TRBD2 (6 bases). The CDR3 totals 15 residues. The ends were cut back, 1 base at V and 0 bases at J, with 8 bases in the middle. Looked up from germline, CDR1 is SEHNR and CDR2 is FQNEAQ (reference sequence). CDR3 sequence: CASSLDGSSTDTQYF. The CDR3 nucleotides are TGTGCCAGCAGCTTAGACGGGAGTAGCACAGATACGCAGTATTTT.

This chain connects TRBV5-1 to TRBJ2-1, with D possibly TRBD2 on 6 matching bases. CDR3 length: 13 amino acids. CDR1 is SGHRS and CDR2 is YFSETQ in the germline V gene. V lost 3 bases and J lost 4, with 8 bases in between. The CDR3 protein is CASSWEVYNEQFF. For the CDR3, the DNA is TGCGCCAGCAGCTGGGAGGTTTACAATGAGCAGTTCTTC. The full variable domain, with the rest looked up from reference TRBV5-1 and TRBJ2-1, is KAGVTQTPRYLIKTRGQQVTLSCSPISGHRSVSWYQQTPGQGLQFLFEYFSETQRNKGNFPGRFSGRQFSNSRSEMNVSTLELGDSALYLCASSWEVYNEQFFGPGTRLTVL.

This clonotype was counted between two and nine times. The chain uses TRBV7-2 and TRBJ2-7, with D possibly TRBD1 on 6 matching bases. This CDR3 is 13 amino acids long. V lost 5 bases to trimming and J lost 3 bases, with 11 bases between them. Germline assignment: CDR1 SGHTA and CDR2 FQGNSA. The CDR3 nucleotides are TGTGCCAGCAGCCTATGGGACAACTACGAGCAGTACTTC. The encoded protein is CASSLWDNYEQYF. The complete variable domain, with remaining parts taken from reference TRBV7-2 and TRBJ2-7, reads GAGVSQSPSNKVTEKGKDVELRCDPISGHTALYWYRQSLGQGLEFLIYFQGNSAPDKSGLPSDRFSAERTGGSVSTLTIQRTQQEDSAVYLCASSLWDNYEQYFGPGTRLTVT.

The rearrangement joins TRBV12-3 or TRBV12-4 to TRBJ2-1; 9 nucleotides match TRBD2. V dropped 5 bases and J dropped 7; count of bases not matched to a gene: 9. The CDR3 is made up of 15 amino acids. CDR3 nucleotide sequence: TGTGCCAGCAGTGAACTAGCGGGTCTAGAGAATGAGCAGTTCTTC. Encoded protein: CASSELAGLENEQFF.

The DNA of the CDR3 is TGCAGAGTACCCATGGAGAATGGCTACACCTTC. Its protein product is CRVPMENGYTF. The gene calls are TRBV20-1 and TRBJ1-2, with D unresolved. The V gene's germline CDR1 is DFQATT and CDR2 SNEGSKA (reference sequence). The CDR3 extends over 11 amino acids.

This clonotype was counted between two and nine times. CDR3 bases: TGTGCCAGCAGCCAAGAGGCGGGCCGAGCCAAAAACATTCAGTACTTC. It encodes CASSQEAGRAKNIQYF. The rearrangement uses TRBV3-1 and TRBJ2-4, with D tentatively TRBD2 (5 bases). The CDR3 extends over 16 amino acids. V was cut by 0 bases and J by 0 bases, with 9 bases left in between. The germline CDR1 and CDR2 sequences are LGHDT and YNNKEL (reference sequence). Full variable domain (remainder filled in from reference TRBV3-1 and TRBJ2-4): DTAVSQTPKYLVTQMGNDKSIKCEQNLGHDTMYWYKQDSKKFLKIMFSYNNKELIINETVPNRFSPKSPDKAHLNLHINSLELGDSAVYFCASSQEAGRAKNIQYFGAGTRLSVL.

This clonotype was seen only a few times. The chain carries TRBV12-3 or TRBV12-4 and TRBJ2-5; D is perhaps TRBD2 (5 bases). Trimming pared 3 bases from V and 5 bases from J, leaving 16 bases between. The CDR3 has 15 amino acids. In DNA form, the CDR3 reads TGTGCCAGCAGTTTCGGAGGAATGGAGGCGGAGACCCAGTACTTC. It codes for CASSFGGMEAETQYF.

This clonotype was observed a few times. V gene TRBV20-1 combines with J gene TRBJ2-1; 14 nucleotides agree with TRBD2. The V segment lost 0 bases and the J segment 7 bases; nucleotides outside the gene matches: 17. There are 20 residues in the CDR3. CDR1 DFQATT and CDR2 SNEGSKA come from the germline V gene (reference sequence). The CDR3 protein is CSARDQGLAGGQALGNEQFF. As DNA, the CDR3 is TGCAGTGCTAGAGATCAAGGACTAGCGGGAGGACAGGCTCTTGGGAATGAGCAGTTCTTC.

In its sample, this clonotype was seen many times. The J gene is TRBJ2-1, the V gene TRBV20-1, with 8 nucleotides matching TRBD2. Germline assignment: CDR1 DFQATT and CDR2 SNEGSKA (reference sequence). With V trimmed by 6 bases and J by 7 bases, 8 bases remained unmatched. This CDR3 has 13 residues. DNA for the CDR3: TGCAGTGCCCCAGCGGGAGAGCGGAATGAGCAGTTCTTC. Translating it yields CSAPAGERNEQFF.